Listed here are 17 T cell receptor beta chains from one sample, sequenced in a study of blood T cell repertoires in COVID-19. The table came from immunoSEQ multiplex PCR; TCRdb's copy has only in-frame clones and leaves some out. Counted here are about 92,000 clones, about 90% occurring once; the ten biggest clones make up under 2%. The specimen was peripheral blood. These receptor sequences come from a human donor with active COVID-19. The donor label of this sample is uncertain.

The chain has TRBV7-3 and TRBJ1-2; D may be TRBD1 (5 bases). This CDR3 has 19 amino acids. CDR1 is SGHTA, CDR2 FQGTGA, per germline. V lost 0 bases and J lost 4, with 24 bases in between. The CDR3 sequence: CASSLTGGVEFEGFYGYTF. The DNA for the CDR3 is TGTGCCAGCAGCTTAACCGGGGGAGTCGAGTTCGAGGGGTTCTATGGCTACACCTTC.

The chain is built from TRBV5-5 and TRBJ2-7, with D tentatively TRBD2 (6 bases). The length of the CDR3 is 13 residues. CDR1 SGHKS and CDR2 YYEKEE come from the germline V gene (reference sequence). The V gene lost 5 bases and the J gene lost 3 bases, with 12 bases spanning the gap. CDR3 in amino acids: CASSRTGVYEQYF. The CDR3, as DNA: TGTGCCAGCAGTCGGACGGGGGTCTACGAGCAGTACTTC. The full variable domain, its missing parts supplied by reference TRBV5-5 and TRBJ2-7, is DAGVTQSPTHLIKTRGQQVTLRCSPISGHKSVSWYQQVLGQGPQFIFQYYEKEERGRGNFPDRFSARQFPNYSSELNVNALLLGDSALYLCASSRTGVYEQYFGPGTRLTVT.

The chain combines TRBV19 with TRBJ2-1, with 8 positions matching TRBD2. Germline trimming cut 4 bases from V and 10 bases from J; bases unmatched to any gene: 15. The CDR3 totals 16 residues. The germline gives CDR1 LNHDA, CDR2 SQIVND (reference sequence). The CDR3 coding sequence is TGTGCCAGTAGTACCCGTGAACGGGGGGGCTCAGGCGAGCAGTTCTTC. This sequence encodes CASSTRERGGSGEQFF. The full variable domain, rest sourced from reference TRBV19 and TRBJ2-1, is DGGITQSPKYLFRKEGQNVTLSCEQNLNHDAMYWYRQDPGQGLRLIYYSQIVNDFQKGDIAEGYSVSREKKESFPLTVTSAQKNPTAFYLCASSTRERGGSGEQFFGPGTRLTVL.

The V and J genes are TRBV5-1 and TRBJ2-5, with 11 bases aligning to TRBD2. Germline V gives CDR1 SGHRS, CDR2 YFSETQ. The CDR3 length is 20 residues. J lost 3 bases, V lost 0 bases, and 16 bases had no gene match. The CDR3 sequence is CASSLEAASGGPPAEETQYF. The DNA of the CDR3 is TGCGCCAGCAGCTTGGAGGCGGCTAGCGGGGGGCCCCCGGCGGAAGAGACCCAGTACTTC.

This clone was seen more than once but under ten times. This rearrangement joins TRBV29-1 to TRBJ1-1; TRBD1 matches 11 bases. V trimming: 7 bases; J trimming: 3 bases; junction bases outside the gene matches: 7. The length of the CDR3 is 14 residues. Germline CDR1 reads SQVTM; CDR2 reads ANQGSEA. The CDR3 region is CSAIGQGAYTEAFF. DNA of the CDR3: TGCAGCGCTATCGGACAGGGGGCGTACACTGAAGCTTTCTTT.

This clone was observed a handful of times. The CDR3 sequence is CASSHTDASGGSYEQYF. The CDR3 region has the DNA TGCGCCAGCAGCCACACCGACGCTAGCGGGGGCTCCTACGAGCAGTACTTC. The chain is built from TRBV4-1 and TRBJ2-7; 10 bases agree with TRBD2. V lost 3 bases to trimming and J lost 0 bases; unmatched junction nucleotides: 8. CDR1 is MGHRA, CDR2 YSYEKL, per germline. This CDR3 contains 17 residues.

This clone was observed a handful of times. V gene TRBV5-4 combines with J gene TRBJ1-2, with D uncertain. This CDR3 region has 13 residues. Trimming pared 3 bases from V and 0 bases from J, leaving 6 bases between. CDR1 SGHNT and CDR2 YYREEE come from the germline V gene (reference sequence). The CDR3 bases are TGTGCCAGCAGCTCTCGTGCTAACTATGGCTACACCTTC. Amino acid sequence: CASSSRANYGYTF.

The chain combines TRBV5-4 with TRBJ1-2; D may be TRBD1 (5 bases). V lost 1 base to trimming and J lost 3 bases, with 13 bases between them. The CDR3 runs 15 residues. Germline V gene sequence: CDR1 SGHNT, CDR2 YYREEE (reference sequence). The CDR3 region is CASSLRRGGYYGYTF. CDR3 coding DNA: TGTGCCAGCAGCTTGAGGAGGGGTGGATACTATGGCTACACCTTC.

The chain has TRBV7-8 and TRBJ1-3; D call uncertain. The V gene's germline CDR1 is SGHVS and CDR2 FQNEAQ. V was shortened by 2 bases and J by 4 bases, with 6 bases between the two germline ends. The CDR3 runs 13 residues. The chain's CDR3 is CASSLPMGNTIYF. The CDR3 DNA follows: TGTGCCAGCAGCTTACCAATGGGAAACACCATATATTTT.

The gene calls are TRBV3-1 (or the pseudogene TRBV3-2) and TRBJ1-5; 7 nucleotides match TRBD1. The CDR3 is 15 amino acids. V lost 3 bases, J lost 4 bases, and 6 bases stayed unmatched. CDR1 is LGHDT, CDR2 YNNKEL, per germline (reference sequence). In DNA, the CDR3 is TGTGCCAGCAGCCACCAGGGGGTTACTAATCAGCCCCAGCATTTT. Amino acids: CASSHQGVTNQPQHF.

V gene TRBV5-4 combines with J gene TRBJ2-7; TRBD1 aligns across 8 bases. Germline lookup yields CDR1 SGHNT and CDR2 YYREEE (reference sequence). V was clipped by 4 bases and J by 5 bases; unmatched bases: 8. The length of the CDR3 is 14 residues. CDR3 sequence reads: CASSPRTGKDEQYF. CDR3 DNA: TGTGCCAGCAGCCCCCGGACAGGGAAAGACGAGCAGTACTTC.

The rearrangement uses TRBV5-1 and TRBJ1-1; D might be TRBD1 (6 bases). V gave up 1 base and J gave up 7 bases, with 14 bases separating them. The CDR3 length is 14 residues. Germline CDR1 is SGHRS and CDR2 is YFSETQ. In DNA, the CDR3 is TGCGCCAGCAGCTTGACAGGGCCCTCGCTTGAAGCTTTCTTT. Translated: CASSLTGPSLEAFF.

This clone was detected only once. V and J are TRBV4-1 and TRBJ1-2; a possible D gene is TRBD1 (6 bases). Trimming shortened V by 1 base and J by 5 bases, and 14 bases separated the two germline ends. Per the germline V gene, CDR1 is MGHRA and CDR2 is YSYEKL. CDR3 length: 15 residues. The CDR3 DNA reads TGCGCCAGCAGCCAAGGGGGGCAGGATTTATATGGCTACACCTTC. This encodes CASSQGGQDLYGYTF.

The V and J genes are TRBV6-1 and TRBJ1-1, with TRBD1 matching 7 bases. The V segment lost 2 bases and the J segment 1 base; nucleotides outside the gene matches: 16. This CDR3 region has 19 residues. CDR1 and CDR2 from the germline V gene are MNHNS and SASEGT. In DNA form, the CDR3 reads TGTGCCAGCAGTGAATGGCCCGGGACAGCTGCGAATGCGAACACTGAAGCTTTCTTT. The encoded protein is CASSEWPGTAANANTEAFF.

The genes are TRBV18 and TRBJ1-5; D is unclear. This CDR3 is built from 21 residues. The germline V gene has CDR1 KGHSH and CDR2 LQKENI. Trimming cost V 1 base and J 0 bases, with 25 bases left between them. In nucleotides, the CDR3 is TGTGCCAGCTCACCACTTCCTCCAGGTAGTAGGTTACTTCATAGCAATCAGCCCCAGCATTTT. The encoded protein is CASSPLPPGSRLLHSNQPQHF.

The chain links TRBV12-3 or TRBV12-4 to TRBJ1-2; D gene unclear. This CDR3 spans 11 amino acids. The V end was cut by 2 bases, the J end by 8 bases, with 6 bases between. This CDR3 is CASSLRRGYTF. The CDR3 DNA sequence: TGTGCCAGCAGTTTACGGAGGGGCTACACCTTC.

V usage is TRBV28 and J usage is TRBJ2-7; 10 bases align to TRBD1. The CDR3 runs 15 residues. Germline V lookup: CDR1 MDHEN, CDR2 SYDVKM. Unmatched junction bases numbered 6, after V lost 4 bases and J lost 3 bases. CDR3 DNA: TGTGCCAGCAGTTCCCTAGGGACAGGGGTCTACGAGCAGTACTTC. Residues: CASSSLGTGVYEQYF. The full variable domain, in which reference TRBV28 and TRBJ2-7 provide the parts outside the CDR3, is DVKVTQSSRYLVKRTGEKVFLECVQDMDHENMFWYRQDPGLGLRLIYFSYDVKMKEKGDIPEGYSVSREKKERFSLILESASTNQTSMYLCASSSLGTGVYEQYFGPGTRLTVT.